This TCR beta chain was retrieved from a study of identical twins. Study results and limitations: Excess low generation probability was seen in twin-shared out-of-frame alpha sequences. High-abundance cord blood beta clonotypes had fewer insertions; memory repertoires showed none. Out-of-frame TCR alpha sharing observed in monozygotic twins exceeded model estimates.

CDR3 size: 15 residues. The V gene lost 2 bases and the J gene lost 2 bases, with 15 bases spanning the gap. Germline V gene sequence: CDR1 DFQATT, CDR2 SNEGSKA (reference sequence). TCRdb passed the 5' RACE reads through MiXCR, listing each CDR3 protein once. The sample lists around 480,000 distinct CDR3 sequences, 14% seen once, with more than 0.8% in the top ten. Healthy Caucasians provided all donations. To note about this clonotype: Its antigen is as yet unknown.

These sequences were also reported in another study, on yellow fever vaccine responses in identical twins.

The genes are TRBV20-1 and TRBJ1-1; D is unresolved. What was sequenced was CD4+ T cells sorted from blood. The receptor was isolated from a woman younger than 35 in good health. The CDR3 region is CSARSAKGINTEAFF. The CDR3 DNA reads as TGCAGTGCTAGATCGGCGAAGGGAATCAACACTGAAGCTTTCTTT.